Each of the 4 T cell receptor beta chains below was sequenced from the same sample in a study of identical twins. TCRdb analysed the 5' RACE reads with MiXCR anew, one entry per CDR3 protein. The table lists roughly 250,000 distinct CDR3 sequences, roughly an eighth of them singletons. The specimen sequenced was memory (CD45RO+) T cells sorted from blood. The source is a woman younger than 35 in good health.

This clonotype was found a few times. The chain carries TRBV7-9 and TRBJ2-7; D uncertain. Germline CDR1 and CDR2: SEHNR and FQNEAQ (reference sequence). The ends were cut back, 6 bases at V and 3 bases at J, with 6 bases in the middle. The CDR3 is 11 amino acids. CDR3 coding DNA: TGTGCCAGCAGTTATTACTACGAGCAGTACTTC. It encodes CASSYYYEQYF.

The V and J genes are TRBV6-1 and TRBJ2-3; tentatively, D is TRBD2 (6 bases). Germline assignment: CDR1 MNHNS and CDR2 SASEGT. The V end lost 10 bases, the J end lost 0 bases, and 11 bases lay between the germline ends. This CDR3 region has 13 residues. The CDR3 here is CAIQRVSTDTQYF. The CDR3 DNA sequence: TGTGCCATCCAGCGGGTGAGCACAGATACGCAGTATTTT.

This clonotype has a handful of counts. The chain has TRBV12-5 and TRBJ2-1; D might be TRBD2 (5 bases). V was shortened by 4 bases and J by 8 bases, with 12 bases between the two germline ends. Germline V lookup: CDR1 LGHNT, CDR2 FRNRAP. The CDR3 has 13 residues. CDR3 sequence (DNA): TGTGCTAGTGGTTCACTAGATGGGCATGAGCAGTTCTTC. Translated, it gives CASGSLDGHEQFF. Together with reference TRBV12-5 and TRBJ2-1, the CDR3 gives the full variable domain: DARVTQTPRHKVTEMGQEVTMRCQPILGHNTVFWYRQTMMQGLELLAYFRNRAPLDDSGMPKDRFSAEMPDATLATLKIQPSEPRDSAVYFCASGSLDGHEQFFGPGTRLTVL.

The chain joins TRBV20-1 to TRBJ1-2, with 9 bases fitting TRBD1. CDR1 DFQATT and CDR2 SNEGSKA come from the germline V gene (reference sequence). This CDR3 has 16 residues. The trim removed 1 base at V and 5 bases at J, leaving 11 bases unmatched. CDR3: CSARGGQGQLGYGYTF. The CDR3, as DNA: TGCAGTGCTAGAGGGGGACAGGGACAGCTAGGGTATGGCTACACCTTC.